This T cell receptor beta chain came from a study of blood T cell repertoires in COVID-19. Overall study context: Nucleic acid was either cDNA or gDNA, and it came from T cells, B-cell-depleted T cells, or PBMCs.

Deletions cut 0 bases from V and 8 bases from J, with 14 bases between. Germline loops: CDR1 SGHRS, CDR2 YFSETQ. CDR3 length equals 14 residues. As originally analysed: Using reference gene primer amplification, nucleated cell counts were estimated. Measured with immunoSEQ multiplex PCR; TCRdb has only the in-frame clones, and not every one. V, J and clone size are those of that table, while D and trimming were read from the DNA. The sample has 130,000 or so clones; approximately 90% are singletons. The sample was peripheral blood. This clonotype was sampled from a middle-aged man with active or convalescent COVID-19. The chain carries TRBV5-1 and TRBJ1-2; tentatively, D is TRBD1 (6 bases). This CDR3 is CASSLGAGERGYTF. CDR3 coding DNA: TGCGCCAGCAGCTTGGGGGCAGGGGAGAGAGGCTACACCTTC.